The present entry profiles one T cell receptor beta chain with its context. What it binds is unknown. Losses at the gene ends were 8 bases for V and 8 bases for J; bases not matched to a gene: 8. The CDR3 is 13 amino acids. Germline loops: CDR1 MNHEY, CDR2 SVGAGI. During the collection period, no donor immune events like infections were recorded. This entry is derived from a study of identifying expanded T cells in peripheral blood. Measured with immunoSEQ multiplex PCR; TCRdb has only the in-frame clones, and not every one. The sample has fewer than 85,000 clones, roughly 81% seen once; the top ten hold about 17%. Study-wide results and limits: Roughly 1.1 clones differed between technical replicates, versus about 16 and 19 over time. Clone count variance between approximately 2-week samples rose with total template count.

The receptor's source is a person between 18 and 75 years old in good health. Specimen: blood. This chain uses TRBV6-5 with TRBJ1-4; 7 nucleotides align to TRBD1. CDR3 in DNA: TGTGCCAGCGGTGAACAGGGGCTAGAAAAACTGTTTTTT. This codes for CASGEQGLEKLFF.